Below, 32 T cell receptor beta chains from the same sample are listed, as sequenced in a study of shared clonotypes between healthy human individuals. Assay: immunoSEQ multiplex PCR; the TCRdb copy retains only in-frame clones and omits some. The sample records fewer than 3 million clones, 85% to 95% being singletons. Sequenced: naive CD4+ T cells from PBMCs. Subset in this sample: CD45RA+ positively selected. These receptors all come from a man younger than 30 in good health. Some clones in this sample may be carry-over from other donors' samples.

This clone has a handful of counts. The chain couples TRBV2 to TRBJ1-1, with 7 nucleotides matching TRBD1. Germline values: CDR1 SNHLY, CDR2 FYNNEI. With V trimmed by 4 bases and J by 4 bases, 9 bases remained unmatched. CDR3 length: 15 amino acids. Here the CDR3 reads CASSVFPTGPTEAFF. In DNA form, the CDR3 reads TGTGCCAGCAGTGTTTTCCCGACAGGGCCCACTGAAGCTTTCTTT. Drawing the rest from reference TRBV2 and TRBJ1-1, the complete variable domain is EPEVTQTPSHQVTQMGQEVILRCVPISNHLYFYWYRQILGQKVEFLVSFYNNEISEKSEIFDDQFSVERPDGSNFTLKIRSTKLEDSAMYFCASSVFPTGPTEAFFGQGTRLTVV.

This chain links TRBV6-5 with TRBJ2-7, with 7 bases aligning to TRBD2. V trimming: 6 bases; J trimming: 5 bases; junction bases outside the gene matches: 13. The germline V gene encodes CDR1 MNHEY and CDR2 SVGAGI. The CDR3 totals 15 residues. CDR3 DNA sequence: TGTGCCAGCAGAAAAGGTGGACTAGGGGTACACGAGCAGTACTTC. The encoded protein is CASRKGGLGVHEQYF.

The chain uses TRBV4-3 and TRBJ2-3; TRBD1 matches 9 bases. CDR1 LGHNA and CDR2 YSLEER come from the germline V gene. CDR3 length: 14 residues. V trimming: 5 bases; J trimming: 6 bases; junction bases outside the gene matches: 6. Here the CDR3 DNA reads TGCGCCAGCAGCACACAGGGGGCCAGGGATACGCAGTATTTT. Protein: CASSTQGARDTQYF.

The chain joins TRBV28 to TRBJ2-7; the D gene is possibly TRBD1 (6 bases). V was cut by 8 bases and J by 1 base, with 15 bases left in between. This CDR3 has 14 residues. The germline V gene encodes CDR1 MDHEN and CDR2 SYDVKM. CDR3 sequence (DNA): TGTGCCAGCGAACAGGGTCCCACATCCTACGAGCAGTACTTC. The encoded protein is CASEQGPTSYEQYF.

The V gene is TRBV19, the J gene TRBJ2-7; D may be TRBD1 (6 bases). The V and J ends lost 1 base and 4 bases respectively, with 14 bases between them. The CDR3 consists of 15 residues. Germline values: CDR1 LNHDA, CDR2 SQIVND (reference sequence). The CDR3 here is CASSIVRGRGYEQYF. The CDR3 DNA follows: TGTGCCAGTAGTATAGTCAGGGGACGCGGGTACGAGCAGTACTTC.

The chain has TRBV27 and TRBJ2-7, with D tentatively TRBD2 (6 bases). The CDR3 runs 18 residues. CDR1 and CDR2 from the germline V gene are MNHEY and SMNVEV (reference sequence). Trimming cost V 9 bases and J 1 base, with 28 bases left between them. CDR3 protein: CARRPPLDRGTGSYEQYF. As DNA, the CDR3 is TGTGCCAGGAGGCCCCCCCTAGACCGCGGGACTGGATCCTACGAGCAGTACTTC.

The chain is built from TRBV7-2 and TRBJ2-2; D gene unclear. This CDR3 has 13 residues. The V end lost 2 bases, the J end lost 8 bases, and 9 bases lay between the germline ends. Per the germline V gene, CDR1 is SGHTA and CDR2 is FQGNSA. CDR3 residues: CASSLRMGGELFF. The CDR3 nucleotides read TGTGCCAGCAGCTTAAGAATGGGTGGGGAGCTGTTTTTT.

CDR3 in amino acids: CASRKVAGGNQPQHF. The DNA of the CDR3 is TGTGCCAGCAGAAAGGTCGCGGGGGGCAATCAGCCCCAGCATTTT. The rearrangement uses TRBV6-5 and TRBJ1-5, with D possibly being TRBD1 (5 bases). This CDR3 has 15 residues. The ends were cut back, 6 bases at V and 2 bases at J, with 14 bases in the middle. Per germline, CDR1 MNHEY and CDR2 SVGAGI.

The chain couples TRBV19 to TRBJ2-5; 8 nucleotides agree with TRBD1. The germline V gene encodes CDR1 LNHDA and CDR2 SQIVND (reference sequence). V was clipped by 4 bases and J by 2 bases; unmatched bases: 6. This CDR3 comprises 15 residues. The CDR3 sequence: CASSTTRTGQETQYF. Written as DNA, the CDR3 is TGTGCCAGTAGTACCACACGGACAGGGCAAGAGACCCAGTACTTC. The whole variable domain, remainder taken from reference TRBV19 and TRBJ2-5, is DGGITQSPKYLFRKEGQNVTLSCEQNLNHDAMYWYRQDPGQGLRLIYYSQIVNDFQKGDIAEGYSVSREKKESFPLTVTSAQKNPTAFYLCASSTTRTGQETQYFGPGTRLLVL.

The chain recombines TRBV28 with TRBJ2-2, with D possibly matching TRBD1 (6 bases). CDR3 length: 14 amino acids. V was cut by 7 bases and J by 5 bases, with 14 bases left in between. Germline values: CDR1 MDHEN, CDR2 SYDVKM. The DNA for the CDR3 is TGTGCCAGCAAAACGGGACAAAAAACCGGGGAGCTGTTTTTT. The encoded protein is CASKTGQKTGELFF.

V and J are TRBV21-1 and TRBJ1-5; TRBD1 was called by the table and not checked on the DNA. TRBV21-1 is listed as a pseudogene. The length of the CDR3 is 13 residues. The CDR3: CASRRDNNQPQHF. As DNA, the CDR3 is TGTGCCAGCAGAAGGGACAACAATCAGCCCCAGCATTTT.

The chain joins TRBV7-3 to TRBJ2-4; D is undetermined. V was cut by 2 bases and J by 6 bases, with 8 bases left in between. Germline V CDR1 and CDR2: SGHTA, FQGTGA. CDR3 length: 13 amino acids. The CDR3 sequence: CASSLYPGNIQYF. The DNA for the CDR3 is TGTGCCAGCAGCTTATATCCAGGAAACATTCAGTACTTC.

This sequence joins TRBV18 and TRBJ2-7; TRBD1 aligns across 9 bases. Germline assignment: CDR1 KGHSH and CDR2 LQKENI. V trimming: 3 bases; J trimming: 0 bases; junction bases outside the gene matches: 6. The CDR3 extends over 16 amino acids. The CDR3 DNA follows: TGTGCCAGCTCACCCTCCGGGACAGGGAACTCCTACGAGCAGTACTTC. It specifies CASSPSGTGNSYEQYF.

V gene TRBV7-2 combines with J gene TRBJ2-3; tentative D call: TRBD2 (7 bases). With 1 base removed from V and 4 bases from J, the gap between germline ends came to 15 bases. The CDR3 loop spans 16 amino acids. CDR1 and CDR2 (germline): SGHTA, FQGNSA. CDR3 residues: CASSLGSTGGADTQYF. The DNA for the CDR3 is TGTGCCAGCAGCTTAGGAAGTACGGGGGGCGCAGATACGCAGTATTTT.

The V and J genes are TRBV28 and TRBJ1-2; the D gene is possibly TRBD1 (6 bases). The ends were cut back, 3 bases at V and 4 bases at J, with 12 bases in the middle. The CDR3 loop spans 14 amino acids. Germline lookup yields CDR1 MDHEN and CDR2 SYDVKM. CDR3 protein: CASSFGGQGYGYTF. CDR3 in DNA: TGTGCCAGCAGTTTCGGGGGGCAAGGCTATGGCTACACCTTC.

The chain employs TRBV15 and TRBJ2-1, with D perhaps TRBD2 (6 bases). CDR1 and CDR2 from the germline V gene are LNHNV and YYDKDF (reference sequence). The CDR3 has 19 amino acids. V lost 0 bases and J 1 base, leaving 19 bases between the germline ends. CDR3 sequence reads: CATSRDFFGSGLSYNEQFF. The CDR3 nucleotides are TGTGCCACCAGCAGAGATTTTTTTGGGAGCGGGCTATCCTACAATGAGCAGTTCTTC. The variable domain in full, completed from reference TRBV15 and TRBJ2-1, reads DAMVIQNPRYQVTQFGKPVTLSCSQTLNHNVMYWYQQKSSQAPKLLFHYYDKDFNNEADTPDNFQSRRPNTSFCFLDIRSPGLGDTAMYLCATSRDFFGSGLSYNEQFFGPGTRLTVL.

This chain connects TRBV6-6 to TRBJ1-3, with D perhaps TRBD1 (5 bases). V lost 6 bases and J 3 bases, leaving 9 bases between the germline ends. The CDR3 is 13 residues long. Germline lookup yields CDR1 MNHNY and CDR2 SVGAGI (reference sequence). The CDR3 is CASRTADGNTIYF. CDR3 sequence (DNA): TGTGCCAGCAGGACAGCTGATGGAAACACCATATATTTT.

The chain carries TRBV7-8 and TRBJ2-7; D possibly corresponds to TRBD2 (6 bases). CDR1 and CDR2 (germline): SGHVS, FQNEAQ. V lost 5 bases and J 0 bases, leaving 11 bases between the germline ends. The length of the CDR3 is 14 residues. CDR3 DNA: TGTGCCAGCAGCGTCCGGGAGCGCTCCTACGAGCAGTACTTC. Translation: CASSVRERSYEQYF.

This chain joins TRBV18 and TRBJ2-5, with no clear D. Between the trimmed V and J ends, which lost 0 bases and 4 bases, there was a span of 9 bases. The CDR3 sequence is 14 residues long. CDR1 is KGHSH, CDR2 LQKENI, per germline. CDR3 coding DNA: TGTGCCAGCTCACCACCGAGCCTGCTAGAGACCCAGTACTTC. It encodes CASSPPSLLETQYF.

The V call is TRBV5-4, the J call TRBJ2-7, with D possibly being TRBD2 (7 bases). Looked up from germline, CDR1 is SGHNT and CDR2 is YYREEE (reference sequence). Trimming left V 4 bases short and J 2 bases short, with 19 bases between. This CDR3 has 16 amino acids. In DNA, the CDR3 is TGTGCCAGCAGCCCTAAGGGGGGGCCCCTCGCCTACGAGCAGTACTTC. Its translation: CASSPKGGPLAYEQYF.

The chain links TRBV25-1 to TRBJ2-3, with a tentative D call TRBD1 (5 bases). The V gene's germline CDR1 is MGHDK and CDR2 SYGVNS. The V end lost 6 bases, the J end lost 2 bases, and 9 bases lay between the germline ends. This CDR3 has 13 amino acids. This CDR3 reads CASSHGATDTQYF. The CDR3 bases are TGTGCCAGCAGCCATGGGGCCACAGATACGCAGTATTTT. The full variable domain, completed using reference TRBV25-1 and TRBJ2-3, is EADIYQTPRYLVIGTGKKITLECSQTMGHDKMYWYQQDPGMELHLIHYSYGVNSTEKGDLSSESTVSRIRTEHFPLTLESARPSHTSQYLCASSHGATDTQYFGPGTRLTVL.

The chain links TRBV7-9 to TRBJ2-7; D may be TRBD2 (5 bases). The length of the CDR3 is 14 residues. Germline assignment: CDR1 SEHNR and CDR2 FQNEAQ (reference sequence). The V end lost 0 bases, the J end lost 4 bases, and 10 bases lay between the germline ends. For the CDR3, the DNA is TGTGCCAGCAGCTTAGCGGGAGACCCATACGAGCAGTACTTC. It yields the protein CASSLAGDPYEQYF.

CDR3 amino acids: CASSLMSTGGRDEQFF. The CDR3 nucleotides are TGTGCCAGCAGCTTAATGTCGACGGGAGGGCGAGATGAGCAGTTCTTC. This sequence joins TRBV7-3 and TRBJ2-1; 8 nucleotides line up with TRBD2. Germline CDR1 SGHTA, CDR2 FQGTGA. Trimming removed 1 base from V and 8 bases from J; junction bases left unmatched: 10. CDR3 length equals 16 residues.

The chain recombines TRBV7-2 with TRBJ1-2; no clear D. The germline V gene encodes CDR1 SGHTA and CDR2 FQGNSA. With 1 base removed from V and 5 bases from J, the gap between germline ends came to 14 bases. CDR3 length equals 15 residues. Here the CDR3 reads CASSLDPAYSYGYTF. CDR3 coding DNA: TGTGCCAGCAGCTTAGATCCAGCATATTCTTATGGCTACACCTTC. Full variable domain (missing parts from reference TRBV7-2 and TRBJ1-2): GAGVSQSPSNKVTEKGKDVELRCDPISGHTALYWYRQSLGQGLEFLIYFQGNSAPDKSGLPSDRFSAERTGGSVSTLTIQRTQQEDSAVYLCASSLDPAYSYGYTFGSGTRLTVV.

The chain uses TRBV11-3 and TRBJ1-1; D might be TRBD1 (5 bases). The CDR3 loop spans 13 amino acids. Trimming removed 7 bases from V and 1 base from J, with 10 bases in between. The germline gives CDR1 SGHNT, CDR2 YENEEA. The CDR3: CASKGPSNTEAFF. CDR3 DNA: TGTGCCAGCAAGGGGCCGTCGAACACTGAAGCTTTCTTT. Filled out from reference TRBV11-3 and TRBJ1-1, the complete variable domain reads EAGVVQSPRYKIIEKKQPVAFWCNPISGHNTLYWYLQNLGQGPELLIRYENEEAVDDSQLPKDRFSAERLKGVDSTLKIQPAELGDSAVYLCASKGPSNTEAFFGQGTRLTVV.

In this sample, this clone turned up once. The chain uses TRBV29-1 and TRBJ2-1; D call uncertain. The CDR3 has 12 residues. Germline CDR1 and CDR2: SQVTM and ANQGSEA. Trimming pared 1 base from V and 10 bases from J, leaving 11 bases between. Here the CDR3 reads CSVEGEAAEQFF. As DNA, the CDR3 is TGCAGCGTTGAAGGAGAGGCCGCGGAGCAGTTCTTC.

The genes are TRBV2 and TRBJ2-1, with 13 bases identical to TRBD2. Trimming removed 3 bases from V and 15 bases from J; junction bases left unmatched: 11. This CDR3 contains 15 residues. Looked up from germline, CDR1 is SNHLY and CDR2 is FYNNEI. The CDR3 nucleotides are TGTGCCAGCAGTGATGGGGGTGGACTAGCGGGAGTTCGGTTCTTC. Its protein is CASSDGGGLAGVRFF.

V usage is TRBV28 and J usage is TRBJ1-5; D remains unclear. The germline V and J ends were trimmed by 7 bases and 7 bases, with 11 bases remaining between them. CDR1 MDHEN and CDR2 SYDVKM come from the germline V gene. The CDR3 is made up of 12 amino acids. The CDR3 sequence: CASTPNNQPQHF. Written as DNA, the CDR3 is TGTGCCAGCACCCCAAATAACCAGCCCCAGCATTTT.

The chain links TRBV18 to TRBJ2-5, with TRBD2 as a possible D gene (6 bases). V was pared by 0 bases and J by 2 bases, with 16 bases between. The germline CDR1 and CDR2 sequences are KGHSH and LQKENI. This CDR3 contains 17 residues. CDR3: CASSPPVKRGSQETQYF. In DNA, the CDR3 is TGTGCCAGCTCACCACCGGTCAAACGGGGGTCTCAAGAGACCCAGTACTTC.

The genes are TRBV5-1 and TRBJ2-7; possibly TRBD1 or TRBD2 for D (5 bases each). The CDR3 extends over 16 amino acids. Trimming cost V 4 bases and J 5 bases, with 22 bases left between them. The V gene's germline CDR1 is SGHRS and CDR2 YFSETQ. The DNA of the CDR3 is TGCGCCAGCAGCCCAAGTGAGGGGCCCCCGCTCAACGAGCAGTACTTC. It translates to CASSPSEGPPLNEQYF.

The count of this clone is one. The genes are TRBV14 and TRBJ2-7; 7 nucleotides align to TRBD2. CDR3 length equals 16 residues. V gave up 2 bases and J gave up 5 bases; unmatched junction bases: 12. The germline V gene has CDR1 SGHDN and CDR2 FVKESK. The CDR3 sequence: CASSQRIPSGRDEQYF. CDR3 in DNA: TGTGCCAGCAGCCAACGGATTCCTAGCGGAAGGGACGAGCAGTACTTC.

The V and J genes are TRBV4-3 and TRBJ2-3; 14 positions match TRBD2. This CDR3 is built from 20 residues. V shed 1 base, J shed 0 bases, and the junction held 9 bases outside the gene matches. Germline V gene lookup returns CDR1 LGHNA and CDR2 YSLEER. In DNA, the CDR3 is TGCGCCAGCAGCCAAGTGCGGACTAGCGGGAGGCCTACTAGCACAGATACGCAGTATTTT. The encoded protein is CASSQVRTSGRPTSTDTQYF.